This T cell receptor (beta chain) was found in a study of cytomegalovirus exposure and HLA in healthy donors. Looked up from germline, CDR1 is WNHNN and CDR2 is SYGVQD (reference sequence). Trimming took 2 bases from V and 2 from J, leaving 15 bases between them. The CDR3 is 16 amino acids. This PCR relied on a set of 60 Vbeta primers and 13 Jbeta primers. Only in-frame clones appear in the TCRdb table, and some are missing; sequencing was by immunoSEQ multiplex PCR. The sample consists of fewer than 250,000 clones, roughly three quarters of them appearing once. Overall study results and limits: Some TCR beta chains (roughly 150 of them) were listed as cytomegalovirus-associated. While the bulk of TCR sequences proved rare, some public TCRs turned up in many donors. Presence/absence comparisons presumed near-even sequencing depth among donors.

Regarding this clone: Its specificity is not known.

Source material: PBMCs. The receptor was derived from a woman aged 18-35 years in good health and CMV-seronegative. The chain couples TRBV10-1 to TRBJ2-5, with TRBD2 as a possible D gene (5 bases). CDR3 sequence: CASSEARAGGQETQYF. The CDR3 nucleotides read TGCGCCAGCAGTGAGGCGCGGGCAGGTGGGCAAGAGACCCAGTACTTC.